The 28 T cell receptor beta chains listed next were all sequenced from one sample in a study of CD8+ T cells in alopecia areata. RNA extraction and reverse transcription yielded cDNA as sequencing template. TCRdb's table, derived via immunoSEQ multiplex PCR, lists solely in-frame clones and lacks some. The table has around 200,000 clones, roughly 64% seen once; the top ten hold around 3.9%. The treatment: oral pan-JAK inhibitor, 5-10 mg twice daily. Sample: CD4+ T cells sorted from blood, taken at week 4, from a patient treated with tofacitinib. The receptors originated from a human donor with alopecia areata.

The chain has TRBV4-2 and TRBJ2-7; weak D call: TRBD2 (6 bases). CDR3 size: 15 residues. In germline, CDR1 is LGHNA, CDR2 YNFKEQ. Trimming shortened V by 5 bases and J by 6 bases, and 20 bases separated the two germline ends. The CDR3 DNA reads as TGTGCCAGCAGCAATCGGGAGAGGACCGCGGGCGAGCAGTACTTC. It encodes CASSNRERTAGEQYF.

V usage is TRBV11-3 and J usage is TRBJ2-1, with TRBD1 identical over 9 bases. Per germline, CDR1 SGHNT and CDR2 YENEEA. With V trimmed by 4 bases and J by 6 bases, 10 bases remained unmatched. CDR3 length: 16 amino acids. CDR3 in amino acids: CASSSMTGGTINEQFF. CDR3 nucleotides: TGTGCCAGCAGCTCGATGACAGGGGGGACGATCAATGAGCAGTTCTTC.

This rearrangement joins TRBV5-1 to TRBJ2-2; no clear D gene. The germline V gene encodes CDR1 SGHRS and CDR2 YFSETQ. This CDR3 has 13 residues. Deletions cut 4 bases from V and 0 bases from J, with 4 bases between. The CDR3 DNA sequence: TGCGCCAGCAGCATACCGAACACCGGGGAGCTGTTTTTT. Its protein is CASSIPNTGELFF.

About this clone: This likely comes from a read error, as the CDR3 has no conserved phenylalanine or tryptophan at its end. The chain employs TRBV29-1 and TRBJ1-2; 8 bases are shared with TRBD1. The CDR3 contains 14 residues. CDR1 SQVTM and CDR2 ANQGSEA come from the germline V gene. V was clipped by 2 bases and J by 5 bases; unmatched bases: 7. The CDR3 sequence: CSVETPGQVYGYTL. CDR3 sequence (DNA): TGCAGCGTTGAAACCCCGGGACAGGTATATGGCTACACCCTC.

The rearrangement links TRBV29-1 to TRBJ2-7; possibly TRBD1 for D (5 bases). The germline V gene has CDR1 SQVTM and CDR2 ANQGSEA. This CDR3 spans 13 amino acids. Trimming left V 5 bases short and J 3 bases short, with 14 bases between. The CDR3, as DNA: TGCAGCGTTATAAAAGGGGTTAACTACGAGCAGTACTTC. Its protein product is CSVIKGVNYEQYF.

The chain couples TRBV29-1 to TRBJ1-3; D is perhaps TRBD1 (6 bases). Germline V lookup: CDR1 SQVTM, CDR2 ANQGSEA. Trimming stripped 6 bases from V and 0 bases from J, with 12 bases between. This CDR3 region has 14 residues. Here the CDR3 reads CSVAGASSGNTIYF. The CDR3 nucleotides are TGCAGCGTCGCGGGGGCCTCCTCTGGAAACACCATATATTTT.

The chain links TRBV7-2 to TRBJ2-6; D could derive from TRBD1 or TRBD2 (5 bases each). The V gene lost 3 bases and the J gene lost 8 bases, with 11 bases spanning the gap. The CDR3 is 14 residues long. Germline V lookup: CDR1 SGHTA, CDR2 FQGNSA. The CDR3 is CASSFSGTPNVLTF. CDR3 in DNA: TGTGCCAGCAGCTTTTCAGGGACCCCCAACGTCCTGACTTTC. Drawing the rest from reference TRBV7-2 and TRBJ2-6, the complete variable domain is GAGVSQSPSNKVTEKGKDVELRCDPISGHTALYWYRQSLGQGLEFLIYFQGNSAPDKSGLPSDRFSAERTGGSVSTLTIQRTQQEDSAVYLCASSFSGTPNVLTFGAGSRLTVL.

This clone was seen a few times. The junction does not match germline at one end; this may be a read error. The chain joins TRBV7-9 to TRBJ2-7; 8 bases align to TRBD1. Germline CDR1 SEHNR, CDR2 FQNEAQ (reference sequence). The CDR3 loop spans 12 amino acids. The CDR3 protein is CASILGGQGLNF. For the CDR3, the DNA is TGTGCCAGCATCCTAGGCGGACAGGGCCTGAACTTC. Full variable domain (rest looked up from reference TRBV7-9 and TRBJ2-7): DTGVSQNPRHKITKRGQNVTFRCDPISEHNRLYWYRQTLGQGPEFLTYFQNEAQLEKSRLLSDRFSAERPKGSFSTLEIQRTEQGDSAMYLCASILGGQGLNFGPGTRLTVT.

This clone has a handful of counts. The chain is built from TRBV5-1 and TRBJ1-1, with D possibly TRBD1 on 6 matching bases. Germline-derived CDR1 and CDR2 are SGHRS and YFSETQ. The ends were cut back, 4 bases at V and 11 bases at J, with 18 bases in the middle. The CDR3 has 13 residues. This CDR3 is CASSIGQPGGAFF. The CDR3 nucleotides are TGCGCCAGCAGCATTGGACAGCCCGGGGGGGCTTTCTTT. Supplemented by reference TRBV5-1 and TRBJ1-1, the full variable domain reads KAGVTQTPRYLIKTRGQQVTLSCSPISGHRSVSWYQQTPGQGLQFLFEYFSETQRNKGNFPGRFSGRQFSNSRSEMNVSTLELGDSALYLCASSIGQPGGAFFGQGTRLTVV.

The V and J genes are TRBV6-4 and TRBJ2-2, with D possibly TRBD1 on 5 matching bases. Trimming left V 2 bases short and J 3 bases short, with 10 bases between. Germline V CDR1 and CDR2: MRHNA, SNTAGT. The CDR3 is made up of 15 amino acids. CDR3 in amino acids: CASSDRPGHTGELFF. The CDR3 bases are TGTGCCAGCAGTGACCGACCAGGGCACACCGGGGAGCTGTTTTTT.

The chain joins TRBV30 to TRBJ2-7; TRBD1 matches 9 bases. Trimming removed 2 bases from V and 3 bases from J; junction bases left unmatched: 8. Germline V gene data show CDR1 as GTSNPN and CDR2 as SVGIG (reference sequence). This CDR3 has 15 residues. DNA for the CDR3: TGTGCCTGGAGTTTGGGACAGGGCAGCCTCTACGAGCAGTACTTC. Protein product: CAWSLGQGSLYEQYF.

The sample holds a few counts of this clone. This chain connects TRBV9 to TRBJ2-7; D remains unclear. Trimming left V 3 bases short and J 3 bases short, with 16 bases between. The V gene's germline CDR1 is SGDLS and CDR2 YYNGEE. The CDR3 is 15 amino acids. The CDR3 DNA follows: TGTGCCAGCAGCGGGAGAACACCCTTGCTCTACGAGCAGTACTTC. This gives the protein CASSGRTPLLYEQYF.

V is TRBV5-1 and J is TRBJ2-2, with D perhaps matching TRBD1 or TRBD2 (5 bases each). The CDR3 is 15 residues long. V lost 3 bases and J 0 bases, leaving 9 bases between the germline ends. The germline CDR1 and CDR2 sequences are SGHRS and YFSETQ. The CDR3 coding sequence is TGCGCCAGCAGCTCCCGGGGCGCGAACACCGGGGAGCTGTTTTTT. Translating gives CASSSRGANTGELFF.

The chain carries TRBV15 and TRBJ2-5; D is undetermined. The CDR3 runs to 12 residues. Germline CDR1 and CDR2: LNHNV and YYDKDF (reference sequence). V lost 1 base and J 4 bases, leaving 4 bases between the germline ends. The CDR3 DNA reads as TGTGCCACCAGCAGAGGGGTAGAGACCCAGTACTTC. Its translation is CATSRGVETQYF.

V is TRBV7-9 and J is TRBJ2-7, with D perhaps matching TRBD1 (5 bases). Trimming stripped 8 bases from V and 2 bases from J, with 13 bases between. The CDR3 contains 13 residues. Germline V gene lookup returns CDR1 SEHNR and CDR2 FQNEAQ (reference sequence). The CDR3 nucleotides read TGTGCCAGCCAACAGGCCGGCGCCTACGAGCAGTACTTC. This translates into CASQQAGAYEQYF.

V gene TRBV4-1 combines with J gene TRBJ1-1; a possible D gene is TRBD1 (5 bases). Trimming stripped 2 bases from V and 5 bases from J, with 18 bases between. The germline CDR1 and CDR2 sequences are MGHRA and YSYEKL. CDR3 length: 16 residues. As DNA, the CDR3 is TGCGCCAGCAGCCAACCCACCCGCACTCGGGGGACTGAAGCTTTCTTT. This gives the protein CASSQPTRTRGTEAFF.

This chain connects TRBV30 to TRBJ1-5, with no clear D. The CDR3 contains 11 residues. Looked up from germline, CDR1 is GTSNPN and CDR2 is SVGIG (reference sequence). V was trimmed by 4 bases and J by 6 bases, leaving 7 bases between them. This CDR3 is CAWTGGQPQHF. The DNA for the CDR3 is TGTGCCTGGACCGGAGGTCAGCCCCAGCATTTT.

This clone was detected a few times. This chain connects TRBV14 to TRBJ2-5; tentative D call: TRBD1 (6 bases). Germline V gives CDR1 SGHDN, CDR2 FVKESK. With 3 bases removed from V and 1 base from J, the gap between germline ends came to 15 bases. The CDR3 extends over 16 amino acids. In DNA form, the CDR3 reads TGTGCCAGCAGCCAGGCTGGACAGCCATCCCAAGAGACCCAGTACTTC. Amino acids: CASSQAGQPSQETQYF.

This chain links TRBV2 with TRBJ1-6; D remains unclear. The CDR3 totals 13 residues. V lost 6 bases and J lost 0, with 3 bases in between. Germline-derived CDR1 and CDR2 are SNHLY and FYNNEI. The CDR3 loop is CASRSSYNSPLHF. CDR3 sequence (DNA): TGTGCCAGCAGAAGCTCCTATAATTCACCCCTCCACTTT.

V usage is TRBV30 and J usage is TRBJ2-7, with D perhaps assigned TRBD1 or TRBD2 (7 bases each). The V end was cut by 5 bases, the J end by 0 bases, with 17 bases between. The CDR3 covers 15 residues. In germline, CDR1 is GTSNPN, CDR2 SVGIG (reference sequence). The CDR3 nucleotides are TGTGCCTGGTCAAAACAGGGGACTAACTCCTACGAGCAGTACTTC. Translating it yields CAWSKQGTNSYEQYF.

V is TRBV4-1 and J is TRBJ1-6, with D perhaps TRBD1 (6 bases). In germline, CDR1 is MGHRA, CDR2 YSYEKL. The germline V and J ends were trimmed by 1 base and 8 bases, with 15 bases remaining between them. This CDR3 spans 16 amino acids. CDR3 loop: CASSQVLGALDSPLHF. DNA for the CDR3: TGCGCCAGCAGCCAAGTTTTGGGGGCACTGGATTCACCCCTCCACTTT.

CDR3 loop: CASSVSGFGEQYF. In DNA, the CDR3 is TGTGCCAGCAGTGTGTCAGGGTTCGGCGAGCAGTACTTC. The chain combines TRBV2 with TRBJ2-7, with D possibly being TRBD1 (5 bases). Trimming took off 4 bases at V and 6 bases at J, with 13 bases between the two ends. This CDR3 spans 13 amino acids. Germline CDR1 reads SNHLY; CDR2 reads FYNNEI.

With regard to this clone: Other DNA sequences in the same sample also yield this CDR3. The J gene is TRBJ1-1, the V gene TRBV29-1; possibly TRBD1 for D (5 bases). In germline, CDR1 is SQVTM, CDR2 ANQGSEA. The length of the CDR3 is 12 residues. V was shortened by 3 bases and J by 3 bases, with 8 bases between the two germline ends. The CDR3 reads CSVDPRDTEAFF. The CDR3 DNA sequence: TGCAGCGTTGACCCCAGGGACACTGAAGCTTTCTTT.

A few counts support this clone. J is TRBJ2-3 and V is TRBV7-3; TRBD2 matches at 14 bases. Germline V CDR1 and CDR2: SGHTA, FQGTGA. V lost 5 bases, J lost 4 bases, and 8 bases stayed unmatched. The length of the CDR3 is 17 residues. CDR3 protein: CASSPGLAGVLADTQYF. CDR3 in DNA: TGTGCCAGCAGCCCGGGACTAGCGGGGGTACTGGCAGATACGCAGTATTTT. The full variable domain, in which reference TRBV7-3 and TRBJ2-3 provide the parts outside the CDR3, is GAGVSQTPSNKVTEKGKYVELRCDPISGHTALYWYRQSLGQGPEFLIYFQGTGAADDSGLPNDRFFAVRPEGSVSTLKIQRTERGDSAVYLCASSPGLAGVLADTQYFGPGTRLTVL.

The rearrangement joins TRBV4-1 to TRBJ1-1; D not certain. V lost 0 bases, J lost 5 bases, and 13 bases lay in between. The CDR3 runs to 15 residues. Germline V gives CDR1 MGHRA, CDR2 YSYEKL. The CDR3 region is CASSQEVKGRTEAFF. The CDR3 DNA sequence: TGCGCCAGCAGCCAAGAAGTAAAGGGCAGGACTGAAGCTTTCTTT.

CDR3 coding DNA: TGTGCCAGCAGTTTGTACTTAGCGGGGACAGATACGCAGTATTTT. Translated, it gives CASSLYLAGTDTQYF. The chain joins TRBV27 to TRBJ2-3, with TRBD2 matching 8 bases. CDR1 is MNHEY and CDR2 is SMNVEV in the germline V gene (reference sequence). The CDR3 length is 15 residues. J gave up 3 bases and V 3 bases, and 5 bases lay outside the gene matches.

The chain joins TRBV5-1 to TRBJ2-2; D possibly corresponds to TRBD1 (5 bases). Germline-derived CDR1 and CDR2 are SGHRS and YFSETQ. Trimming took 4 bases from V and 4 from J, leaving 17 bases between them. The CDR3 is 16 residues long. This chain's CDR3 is CASSPDSNRITGELFF. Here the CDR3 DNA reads TGCGCCAGCAGCCCTGACAGCAACAGGATCACCGGGGAGCTGTTTTTT.

The CDR3 protein is CASSPQARQETQYF. DNA for the CDR3: TGTGCCAGCAGCCCTCAAGCGCGCCAAGAGACCCAGTACTTC. The chain links TRBV4-2 to TRBJ2-5, with D hard to call. This CDR3 is built from 14 residues. V was shortened by 4 bases and J by 1 base, with 10 bases between the two germline ends. The V gene's germline CDR1 is LGHNA and CDR2 YNFKEQ.